This is a list of T cell receptor beta chains from one sample in a study of cytomegalovirus exposure and HLA in healthy donors. Clones were read by immunoSEQ multiplex PCR, and TCRdb kept only the in-frame ones, dropping some. The sample yields roughly 120,000 clones, around three quarters seen once. What was sequenced was PBMCs. These receptors were obtained from a man aged 50-60 years in good health and CMV-seropositive. The CDR3 runs from the conserved cysteine through the conserved F or W. The D gene is left open where the match is weak. Part of the rows lack a size; the others show once, few, many or a class for expanded clones.

length: 13; J: TRBJ2-1; D: .; size: .; V: TRBV11-2; CDR3: CASSLNSPNEQFF; DNA: TGTGCCAGCAGCTTAAACAGTCCTAATGAGCAGTTCTTC
length: 15; J: TRBJ1-1; D: TRBD1; size: .; V: TRBV5-4; CDR3: CASRGAGQANTEAFF; DNA: TGTGCCAGCAGAGGCGCGGGACAGGCAAACACTGAAGCTTTCTTT
length: 15; J: TRBJ2-7; D: .; size: .; V: TRBV28; CDR3: CASSLGGAVSYEQYF; DNA: TGTGCCAGCAGTTTAGGGGGGGCAGTCTCCTACGAGCAGTACTTC
length: 17; J: TRBJ1-5; D: .; size: .; V: TRBV27; CDR3: CASSLSAGLQRNQPQHF; DNA: TGTGCCAGCAGTTTATCGGCGGGACTACAAAGGAATCAGCCCCAGCATTTT
length: 16; J: TRBJ2-1; D: TRBD1; size: .; V: TRBV5-4; CDR3: CASSATGGAGASEQFF; DNA: TGTGCCAGCAGCGCCACAGGGGGCGCAGGGGCCAGTGAGCAGTTCTTC
length: 13; J: TRBJ2-7; D: .; size: .; V: TRBV6-1; CDR3: CASKQTDSYEQYF; DNA: TGTGCCAGCAAGCAGACAGACTCCTACGAGCAGTACTTC
length: 14; J: TRBJ1-4; D: .; size: .; V: TRBV5-6; CDR3: CASSLTGPGEKLFF; DNA: TGTGCCAGCAGCTTAACAGGGCCGGGGGAAAAACTGTTTTTT
length: 14; J: TRBJ2-5; D: .; size: once; V: TRBV7-7; CDR3: CASSLGASGETQYF; DNA: TGTGCTAGCAGCTTAGGGGCGAGTGGGGAGACCCAGTACTTC
length: 11; J: TRBJ1-2; D: TRBD1; size: .; V: TRBV29-1; CDR3: CSGGQGESYTF; DNA: TGCAGCGGCGGACAGGGTGAGAGCTACACCTTC
length: 16; J: TRBJ2-5; D: TRBD2; size: .; V: TRBV7-3; CDR3: CASSLGLAGPGETQYF; DNA: TGTGCCAGCAGCTTAGGACTAGCGGGTCCCGGGGAGACCCAGTACTTC
length: 13; J: TRBJ2-7; D: .; size: few; V: TRBV6-1; CDR3: CASSERGVYEQYF; DNA: TGTGCCAGCAGTGAGCGGGGAGTCTACGAGCAGTACTTC
length: 14; J: TRBJ2-5; D: TRBD2; size: .; V: TRBV10-2; CDR3: CASSASGRKETQYF; DNA: TGCGCCAGCAGTGCCAGCGGGAGGAAGGAGACCCAGTACTTC
length: 14; J: TRBJ2-2; D: .; size: few; V: TRBV2; CDR3: CASMPTPNTGELFF; DNA: TGTGCCAGCATGCCTACCCCGAACACCGGGGAGCTGTTTTTT
length: 13; J: TRBJ1-5; D: .; size: once; V: TRBV10-2; CDR3: CASSENTNQPQHF; DNA: TGCGCCAGCAGTGAGAACACAAATCAGCCCCAGCATTTT
length: 15; J: TRBJ2-1; D: TRBD2; size: few; V: TRBV18; CDR3: CASSPPLAGGNEQFF; DNA: TGTGCCAGCTCACCACCGTTAGCGGGAGGGAATGAGCAGTTCTTC
length: 17; J: TRBJ2-6; D: TRBD1; size: .; V: TRBV28; CDR3: CASSFNRGVSGANVLTF; DNA: TGTGCCAGCAGTTTTAACAGGGGGGTCTCTGGGGCCAACGTCCTGACTTTC
length: 14; J: TRBJ2-1; D: TRBD2; size: .; V: TRBV5-1; CDR3: CASSLREGYNEQFF; DNA: TGCGCCAGCAGCTTACGGGAGGGCTACAATGAGCAGTTCTTC
length: 14; J: TRBJ2-2; D: .; size: .; V: TRBV6-5; CDR3: CASSRRGNTGELFF; DNA: TGTGCCAGCAGCCGCCGGGGGAACACCGGGGAGCTGTTTTTT
length: 16; J: TRBJ2-1; D: .; size: few; V: TRBV4-2; CDR3: CASSPKGELIDNEQFF; DNA: TGTGCCAGCAGCCCGAAGGGGGAGTTAATCGACAATGAGCAGTTCTTC
length: 14; J: TRBJ1-1; D: .; size: .; V: TRBV27; CDR3: CASSLSRGFTEAFF; DNA: TGTGCCAGCAGTTTATCAAGGGGTTTCACTGAAGCTTTCTTT
length: 16; J: TRBJ2-7; D: TRBD2; size: .; V: TRBV6-6; CDR3: CASSSVAGENTYEQYF; DNA: TGTGCCAGCAGTTCGGTAGCGGGAGAGAACACCTACGAGCAGTACTTC
length: 13; J: TRBJ2-7; D: .; size: once; V: TRBV29-1; CDR3: CSVEDARGYEQYF; DNA: TGCAGCGTTGAAGATGCTCGGGGTTACGAGCAGTACTTC
length: 15; J: TRBJ1-1; D: TRBD1; size: .; V: TRBV29-1; CDR3: CSVLRQGVMNTEAFF; DNA: TGCAGCGTTCTAAGACAGGGGGTAATGAACACTGAAGCTTTCTTT
length: 13; J: TRBJ1-4; D: .; size: .; V: TRBV27; CDR3: CASASGVGEKLFF; DNA: TGTGCCAGCGCTTCGGGAGTTGGTGAAAAACTGTTTTTT
length: 16; J: TRBJ2-3; D: TRBD1; size: .; V: TRBV10-1; CDR3: CASSNGGQGHTDTQYF; DNA: TGCGCCAGCTCCAATGGGGGACAGGGGCACACAGATACGCAGTATTTT
length: 15; J: TRBJ2-3; D: TRBD2; size: few; V: TRBV10-3; CDR3: CAIRGTSGIFDTQYF; DNA: TGTGCCATCAGGGGGACTAGCGGGATTTTTGATACGCAGTATTTT
length: 13; J: TRBJ1-2; D: .; size: .; V: TRBV5-1; CDR3: CASSLGQDYGYTF; DNA: TGCGCCAGCAGCTTGGGGCAGGACTATGGCTACACCTTC
length: 15; J: TRBJ1-2; D: TRBD1; size: .; V: TRBV19; CDR3: CASSSGTVPSYGYTF; DNA: TGTGCCAGTAGTAGTGGGACAGTCCCTTCCTATGGCTACACCTTC
length: 17; J: TRBJ1-1; D: TRBD1; size: .; V: TRBV18; CDR3: CASSPLLGQAQNTEAFF; DNA: TGTGCCAGCTCACCACTCCTTGGACAGGCCCAGAACACTGAAGCTTTCTTT
length: 14; J: TRBJ2-7; D: .; size: .; V: TRBV5-1; CDR3: CASSLDPGGNEQYF; DNA: TGCGCCAGCAGCTTGGATCCAGGGGGGAACGAGCAGTACTTC
length: 14; J: TRBJ2-5; D: .; size: few; V: TRBV9; CDR3: CASSVAEGRETQYF; DNA: TGTGCCAGCAGCGTAGCTGAGGGTCGAGAGACCCAGTACTTC
length: 14; J: TRBJ1-5; D: .; size: .; V: TRBV19; CDR3: CASNSGKRSQPQHF; DNA: TGTGCCAGTAATTCAGGGAAAAGAAGTCAGCCCCAGCATTTT
length: 15; J: TRBJ2-1; D: TRBD2; size: .; V: TRBV28; CDR3: CASRPPGGGDNEQFF; DNA: TGTGCCAGCAGACCCCCGGGTGGGGGGGACAATGAGCAGTTCTTC
length: 11; J: TRBJ1-3; D: .; size: .; V: TRBV20-1; CDR3: CSAPDGNTIYF; DNA: TGCAGTGCACCAGATGGAAACACCATATATTTT
length: 16; J: TRBJ1-2; D: TRBD1; size: .; V: TRBV18; CDR3: CASSAGTGGTNYGYTF; DNA: TGTGCCAGCTCAGCTGGGACAGGGGGCACGAACTATGGCTACACCTTC
length: 14; J: TRBJ1-2; D: TRBD1; size: .; V: TRBV7-9; CDR3: CASSLGDRYYGYTF; DNA: TGTGCCAGCAGCTTAGGGGACAGGTACTATGGCTACACCTTC
length: 19; J: TRBJ1-1; D: .; size: .; V: TRBV27; CDR3: CASSFRQVLPSLSNTEAFF; DNA: TGTGCCAGCAGTTTCAGGCAGGTCCTCCCGTCTTTGTCGAACACTGAAGCTTTCTTT
length: 12; J: TRBJ1-2; D: TRBD1; size: .; V: TRBV5-1; CDR3: CASGTGMDGYTF; DNA: TGCGCCAGCGGGACAGGAATGGACGGCTACACCTTC
length: 14; J: TRBJ2-5; D: .; size: .; V: TRBV27; CDR3: CASSLTSSGETQYF; DNA: TGTGCCAGCAGTTTGACCTCTTCGGGAGAGACCCAGTACTTC
length: 13; J: TRBJ1-2; D: .; size: .; V: TRBV27; CDR3: CASSQGYNYGYTF; DNA: TGTGCCAGCAGTCAGGGATATAACTATGGCTACACCTTC
length: 15; J: TRBJ1-5; D: TRBD1; size: few; V: TRBV7-2; CDR3: CASSFQGAYYQPQHF; DNA: TGTGCCAGCAGCTTCCAGGGGGCTTATTATCAGCCCCAGCATTTT
length: 16; J: TRBJ2-7; D: TRBD2; size: .; V: TRBV7-8; CDR3: CASSLQPGLAVYEQYF; DNA: TGTGCCAGCAGCCTACAACCGGGACTAGCGGTCTACGAGCAGTACTTC
length: 16; J: TRBJ2-7; D: TRBD2; size: .; V: TRBV18; CDR3: CASSPSSPGGPGEQYF; DNA: TGTGCCAGCTCACCAAGTTCGCCGGGAGGGCCGGGTGAGCAGTACTTC
length: 15; J: TRBJ1-2; D: .; size: .; V: TRBV19; CDR3: CASTSTGHSNYGYTF; DNA: TGTGCCAGTACATCAACGGGACACTCTAACTATGGCTACACCTTC
length: 15; J: TRBJ2-1; D: TRBD2; size: once; V: TRBV6-1; CDR3: CASSEQRGPYNEQFF; DNA: TGTGCCAGCAGTGAGCAGCGGGGACCCTACAATGAGCAGTTCTTC
length: 13; J: TRBJ2-7; D: .; size: .; V: TRBV10-3; CDR3: CAISLDRTYEQYF; DNA: TGTGCCATCAGTCTCGACAGGACCTACGAGCAGTACTTC
length: 18; J: TRBJ2-6; D: TRBD1; size: .; V: TRBV5-1; CDR3: CASSSGQGLVTGANVLTF; DNA: TGCGCCAGCAGCTCGGGACAGGGTTTAGTAACTGGGGCCAACGTCCTGACTTTC
length: 15; J: TRBJ1-2; D: .; size: .; V: TRBV4-2; CDR3: CASDPGGGAWSGYTF; DNA: TGTGCCAGCGATCCGGGCGGGGGCGCTTGGAGTGGCTACACCTTC
length: 12; J: TRBJ1-2; D: .; size: once; V: TRBV13; CDR3: CASSLEAHGYTF; DNA: TGTGCCAGCAGCTTAGAAGCCCATGGCTACACCTTC
length: 14; J: TRBJ1-1; D: .; size: .; V: TRBV7-2; CDR3: CASSLPGRHTEAFF; DNA: TGTGCCAGCAGCTTACCAGGGAGGCACACTGAAGCTTTCTTT
length: 16; J: TRBJ2-1; D: .; size: .; V: TRBV7-2; CDR3: CASSLESPGRYNEQFF; DNA: TGTGCCAGCAGCTTAGAGAGTCCGGGTCGTTACAATGAGCAGTTCTTC
length: 15; J: TRBJ2-1; D: TRBD1; size: .; V: TRBV25-1; CDR3: CASSEATGAYNEQFF; DNA: TGTGCCAGCAGCGAGGCGACAGGGGCTTACAATGAGCAGTTCTTC